Below are 26 T cell receptor beta chains sequenced from a single sample in a study of CD8 T cells in ankylosing spondylitis. Using its own MiXCR run on the 5' RACE reads, TCRdb lists one record per CDR3 protein. The sample gives 250,000 or so distinct CDR3 sequences, around 25% of which show up once; about 0.6% is in the top ten. Material for sequencing was blood, either unsorted or a sorted T cell fraction (not recorded which). Receptor source: a male donor with ankylosing spondylitis or in good health (not recorded which).

This chain links TRBV12-3 or TRBV12-4 with TRBJ2-2; D tentatively reads TRBD1 or TRBD2 (5 bases each). Trimming stripped 5 bases from V and 2 bases from J, with 12 bases between. The CDR3 contains 15 residues. CDR3 nucleotides: TGTGCCAGCAGTGGAGATGGGGGAAACACCGGGGAGCTGTTTTTT. Its protein is CASSGDGGNTGELFF.

This clonotype has at least ten counts. V and J are TRBV19 and TRBJ2-1; 7 bases are a match to TRBD1. V lost 5 bases to trimming and J lost 4 bases; unmatched junction nucleotides: 5. Looked up from germline, CDR1 is LNHDA and CDR2 is SQIVND (reference sequence). The CDR3 runs 14 residues. The CDR3 DNA reads as TGTGCCAGTAGTCCCCAGGGGGTGTACAATGAGCAGTTCTTC. This encodes CASSPQGVYNEQFF. Combining the CDR3 with reference TRBV19 and TRBJ2-1 gives the whole variable domain DGGITQSPKYLFRKEGQNVTLSCEQNLNHDAMYWYRQDPGQGLRLIYYSQIVNDFQKGDIAEGYSVSREKKESFPLTVTSAQKNPTAFYLCASSPQGVYNEQFFGPGTRLTVL.

The genes are TRBV10-2 and TRBJ2-1; a possible D gene is TRBD1 (6 bases). The CDR3 length is 13 residues. The germline V and J ends were trimmed by 6 bases and 8 bases, with 14 bases remaining between them. Germline loops: CDR1 WSHSY, CDR2 SAAADI. The CDR3 sequence: CASSRTGSDEQFF. The CDR3 DNA sequence: TGCGCCAGCAGCCGCACAGGGTCGGATGAGCAGTTCTTC.

This clonotype was seen many times. The genes are TRBV10-3 and TRBJ1-1, with a possible D match to TRBD1 (6 bases). Trimming left V 10 bases short and J 4 bases short, with 10 bases between. Germline V lookup: CDR1 ENHRY, CDR2 SYGVKD. The CDR3 has 11 residues. CDR3 sequence reads: CASTRGTEAFF. In DNA, the CDR3 is TGTGCCAGCACCAGGGGCACTGAAGCTTTCTTT.

The chain employs TRBV15 and TRBJ2-1; the D call may be TRBD1 or TRBD2 (6 bases each). The V end lost 3 bases, the J end lost 9 bases, and 18 bases lay between the germline ends. This CDR3 has 15 amino acids. Germline V gene lookup returns CDR1 LNHNV and CDR2 YYDKDF (reference sequence). CDR3 nucleotide sequence: TGTGCCACCAGCAGGGAGGGGGGCCCTATGTTTGAGCAGTTCTTC. The encoded protein is CATSREGGPMFEQFF.

This CDR3 reads CASSSGGLQGGPETQYF. The CDR3 DNA is TGTGCCAGCAGCTCCGGTGGGCTACAGGGGGGGCCGGAGACCCAGTACTTC. This chain links TRBV11-2 with TRBJ2-5; D is possibly TRBD1 (8 bases). Trimming cost V 4 bases and J 5 bases, with 23 bases left between them. The CDR3 consists of 17 residues. CDR1 and CDR2 from the germline V gene are SGHAT and FQNNGV.

The V gene is TRBV10-3, the J gene TRBJ2-2, with unresolved D. In germline, CDR1 is ENHRY, CDR2 SYGVKD. The V end lost 7 bases, the J end lost 5 bases, and 14 bases lay between the germline ends. This CDR3 region has 14 residues. CDR3 bases: TGTGCCATCATGGACCAGGATGGAACCGGGGAGCTGTTTTTT. Amino acids: CAIMDQDGTGELFF.

This clonotype appeared a few times. This chain uses TRBV10-3 with TRBJ2-5; TRBD1 matches at 8 bases. The length of the CDR3 is 15 residues. From germline, CDR1 is ENHRY and CDR2 SYGVKD. V dropped 2 bases and J dropped 4; count of bases not matched to a gene: 6. The CDR3 protein is CAISEGQGAGETQYF. CDR3 DNA sequence: TGTGCCATCAGTGAGGGTCAGGGGGCTGGAGAGACCCAGTACTTC.

V gene TRBV6-5 combines with J gene TRBJ2-3; D is undetermined. The CDR3 sequence is 14 residues long. Germline V gene sequence: CDR1 MNHEY, CDR2 SVGAGI. The V end lost 0 bases, the J end lost 4 bases, and 8 bases lay between the germline ends. The CDR3 sequence is CASSYSASADTQYF. The CDR3, as DNA: TGTGCCAGCAGTTACTCGGCTAGTGCAGATACGCAGTATTTT.

This chain connects TRBV12-3 or TRBV12-4 to TRBJ2-1; D is possibly TRBD2 (6 bases). V lost 5 bases and J 8 bases, leaving 19 bases between the germline ends. The CDR3 is 15 amino acids. This CDR3 reads CASSTVLGWGDEQFF. CDR3 bases: TGTGCCAGCAGTACGGTACTGGGCTGGGGGGATGAGCAGTTCTTC.

This sequence joins TRBV12-3 or TRBV12-4 and TRBJ2-3, with TRBD2 matching 14 bases. J lost 4 bases, V lost 6 bases, and 3 bases had no gene match. The CDR3 is made up of 15 amino acids. The CDR3 reads CASRRLAGGADTQYF. DNA for the CDR3: TGTGCCAGCAGGAGACTAGCGGGAGGGGCAGATACGCAGTATTTT.

This chain joins TRBV29-1 and TRBJ2-3, with 8 positions matching TRBD2. The trim removed 5 bases at V and 2 bases at J, leaving 9 bases unmatched. This CDR3 has 15 residues. Germline assignment: CDR1 SQVTM and CDR2 ANQGSEA. CDR3 DNA: TGCAGCGTTCAAGGTAGCGGGGAAGACACAGATACGCAGTATTTT. Its protein is CSVQGSGEDTDTQYF.

This clonotype was observed a single time. V and J are TRBV6-5 and TRBJ2-2; TRBD1 is a possible D gene (6 bases). Per germline, CDR1 MNHEY and CDR2 SVGAGI. CDR3 size: 12 residues. The V end lost 8 bases, the J end lost 11 bases, and 15 bases lay between the germline ends. The CDR3 DNA is TGTGCCAGCGGACAGATACCGGACGAGCTGTTTTTT. Translation: CASGQIPDELFF.

CDR3 sequence (DNA): TGCAGTGCTAGCGGGGCGAGCACAGATACGCAGTATTTT. It encodes CSASGASTDTQYF. The chain joins TRBV20-1 to TRBJ2-3, with D perhaps being TRBD1 or TRBD2 (5 bases each). This CDR3 spans 13 amino acids. Germline V gene sequence: CDR1 DFQATT, CDR2 SNEGSKA (reference sequence). V lost 3 bases to trimming and J lost 0 bases, with 7 bases between them.

This clonotype was recorded a few times. The chain employs TRBV12-3 or TRBV12-4 and TRBJ2-1, with TRBD2 identical over 15 bases. CDR3 length: 17 amino acids. J was trimmed by 8 bases and V by 1 base; bases with no gene match: 6. CDR3 region: CASSLERTSGGVDEQFF. The CDR3 DNA is TGTGCCAGCAGTTTAGAAAGGACTAGCGGGGGGGTTGATGAGCAGTTCTTC.

This sequence joins TRBV10-3 and TRBJ2-1; 8 bases line up with TRBD2. Trimming removed 4 bases from V and 8 bases from J; junction bases left unmatched: 7. Germline V gene lookup returns CDR1 ENHRY and CDR2 SYGVKD. The CDR3 length is 14 residues. CDR3: CAISGAAGGDEQFF. The CDR3 nucleotides are TGTGCCATCAGTGGAGCGGCCGGGGGGGATGAGCAGTTCTTC.

This chain uses TRBV19 with TRBJ2-2, with D possibly TRBD2 on 5 matching bases. Trimming left V 4 bases short and J 0 bases short, with 15 bases between. The germline V gene has CDR1 LNHDA and CDR2 SQIVND (reference sequence). The CDR3 runs to 17 residues. The CDR3 nucleotides read TGTGCCAGTAGTAAACCTCACGGGATGACGAACACCGGGGAGCTGTTTTTT. Residues: CASSKPHGMTNTGELFF.

Ten or more counts support this clonotype. V is TRBV11-3 and J is TRBJ2-1, with D uncertain. V lost 5 bases to trimming and J lost 2 bases, with 7 bases between them. Looked up from germline, CDR1 is SGHNT and CDR2 is YENEEA. The CDR3 runs to 13 residues. The CDR3, as DNA: TGTGCCAGCAGCACCCCACCCTACAATGAGCAGTTCTTC. Amino acids: CASSTPPYNEQFF.

CDR3 in amino acids: CSASHDEQYF. The CDR3 DNA follows: TGCAGTGCCTCCCACGACGAGCAGTACTTC. This chain links TRBV20-1 with TRBJ2-7; D not certain. CDR1 is DFQATT, CDR2 SNEGSKA, per germline (reference sequence). The CDR3 is 10 amino acids. Trimming left V 6 bases short and J 5 bases short, with 8 bases between.

This clonotype was seen many times. V usage is TRBV3-1 and J usage is TRBJ2-2; D unclear. Trimming pared 4 bases from V and 0 bases from J, leaving 6 bases between. CDR1 is LGHDT, CDR2 YNNKEL, per germline (reference sequence). The CDR3 contains 14 residues. CDR3 in amino acids: CASSPQPNTGELFF. The CDR3 nucleotides are TGTGCCAGCAGCCCCCAACCGAACACCGGGGAGCTGTTTTTT.

There are many counts of this clonotype. The CDR3 here is CASSHRGRNEKLFF. As DNA, the CDR3 is TGTGCCAGCAGCCACAGGGGGCGTAATGAAAAACTGTTTTTT. The chain recombines TRBV12-3 or TRBV12-4 with TRBJ1-4; 9 bases match TRBD1. The CDR3 is 14 residues long. V was pared by 6 bases and J by 4 bases, with 3 bases of the junction left unmatched.

This clonotype was recorded many times. This chain links TRBV29-1 with TRBJ2-1; 9 bases agree with TRBD1. J lost 1 base, V lost 5 bases, and 3 bases had no gene match. The germline V gene encodes CDR1 SQVTM and CDR2 ANQGSEA. This CDR3 contains 14 residues. CDR3 sequence: CSVPDRGSYNEQFF. Written as DNA, the CDR3 is TGCAGCGTTCCGGACAGGGGTTCCTACAATGAGCAGTTCTTC.

Comments on this clonotype: One end of the junction does not line up with germline, which may come from a read error. The CDR3 loop reads CSAREVLTGELLF. CDR3 coding DNA: TGCAGTGCTAGGGAAGTATTAACCGGGGAGCTGTTATTT. The chain recombines TRBV20-1 with TRBJ2-2; TRBD2 might be the D (5 bases). The germline V gene encodes CDR1 DFQATT and CDR2 SNEGSKA (reference sequence). The CDR3 totals 13 residues.

This clonotype was seen ten or more times. The V gene is TRBV25-1, the J gene TRBJ2-1, with D perhaps given as TRBD1 or TRBD2 (6 bases each). CDR1 and CDR2 from the germline V gene are MGHDK and SYGVNS. There are 15 residues in the CDR3. V was trimmed by 5 bases and J by 9 bases, leaving 20 bases between them. The CDR3 sequence is CASSPTGIGSGEQFF. For the CDR3, the DNA is TGTGCCAGCAGTCCGACAGGTATCGGTAGCGGTGAGCAGTTCTTC.

This clonotype was seen ten or more times. The chain couples TRBV4-1 to TRBJ1-5, with D maybe TRBD1 (5 bases). Trimming took 1 base from V and 1 from J, leaving 11 bases between them. CDR3 length equals 16 residues. Germline values: CDR1 MGHRA, CDR2 YSYEKL. The CDR3 sequence is CASSQVGRGSNQPQHF. The CDR3 DNA is TGCGCCAGCAGCCAAGTGGGTAGGGGCAGCAATCAGCCCCAGCATTTT.

This clonotype was observed at least ten times. The J gene is TRBJ2-3, the V gene TRBV20-1; 8 positions match TRBD1. CDR3 length: 14 residues. Germline assignment: CDR1 DFQATT and CDR2 SNEGSKA (reference sequence). Trimming removed 2 bases from V and 3 bases from J; junction bases left unmatched: 4. Here the CDR3 reads CSARPGTGTDTQYF. The DNA for the CDR3 is TGCAGTGCTAGACCCGGGACAGGTACAGATACGCAGTATTTT.